This T cell receptor beta chain was captured in a study of cytomegalovirus exposure and HLA in healthy donors. Across the study: Earlier, 110 million or so unique TCR beta sequences were recovered from around 200 million T cells by an analysis. Study-level points and caveats: TRBV6-2, TRBV6-3 and some other V segments were unresolvable in 87-base-pair reads. Many donors carried some public TCRs, although rarity characterized most TCR sequences.

Points on this clone: Its antigen is unknown.

V dropped 10 bases and J dropped 2 bases, with 10 bases sitting between them. The CDR3 is 12 amino acids. From germline, CDR1 is SNHLY and CDR2 FYNNEI. PCR was performed using 60 Vbeta and 13 Jbeta primers. Assay used: immunoSEQ multiplex PCR; TCRdb lists only in-frame clones, some missing. The table shows about 110,000 clones, with 82% occurring only once. V gene TRBV2 combines with J gene TRBJ2-3; TRBD1 might be the D (5 bases). The material sequenced was PBMCs. The TCR originated in a man aged 30 to 45 in good health and CMV-seropositive. CDR3: CATQGLTDTQYF. CDR3 DNA sequence: TGTGCCACGCAGGGTCTCACAGATACGCAGTATTTT. Together with reference TRBV2 and TRBJ2-3, the CDR3 gives the full variable domain: EPEVTQTPSHQVTQMGQEVILRCVPISNHLYFYWYRQILGQKVEFLVSFYNNEISEKSEIFDDQFSVERPDGSNFTLKIRSTKLEDSAMYFCATQGLTDTQYFGPGTRLTVL.